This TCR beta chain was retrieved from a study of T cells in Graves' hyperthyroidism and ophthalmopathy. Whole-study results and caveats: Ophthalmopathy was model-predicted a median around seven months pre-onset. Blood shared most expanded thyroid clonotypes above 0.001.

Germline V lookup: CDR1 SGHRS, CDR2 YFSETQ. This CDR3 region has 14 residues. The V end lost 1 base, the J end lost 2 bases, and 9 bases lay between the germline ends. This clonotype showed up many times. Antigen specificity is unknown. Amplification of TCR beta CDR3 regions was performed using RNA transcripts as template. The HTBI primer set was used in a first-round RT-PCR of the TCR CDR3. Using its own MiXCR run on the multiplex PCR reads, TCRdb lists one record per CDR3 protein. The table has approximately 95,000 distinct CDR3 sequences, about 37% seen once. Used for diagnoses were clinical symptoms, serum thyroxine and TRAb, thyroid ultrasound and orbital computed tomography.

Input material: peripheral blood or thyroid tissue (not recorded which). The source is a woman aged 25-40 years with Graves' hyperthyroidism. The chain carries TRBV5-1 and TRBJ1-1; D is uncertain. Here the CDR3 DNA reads TGCGCCAGCAGCTTGCTTTGGGTTAACACTGAAGCTTTCTTT. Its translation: CASSLLWVNTEAFF.